The 5 T cell receptor beta chains below were found in one sample sequenced in a study of blood T cells in healthy people across ages. A second PCR of roughly 7 to 11 cycles used a sample-barcoded 5' primer and a J-beta primer mix. Each CDR3 protein gets one entry after TCRdb re-called the 5' RACE reads with MiXCR. The sample lists a few hundred thousand distinct CDR3 sequences, approximately 27% occurring once. Sample: blood. The origin of the receptors is a woman aged 70-85 years in good health.

A few counts support this clonotype. This chain joins TRBV2 and TRBJ2-2; D perhaps matches TRBD1 (6 bases). The CDR3 is 15 amino acids. The ends were cut back, 7 bases at V and 3 bases at J, with 15 bases in the middle. Germline values: CDR1 SNHLY, CDR2 FYNNEI. This CDR3 reads CASKTGSGDTGELFF. DNA for the CDR3: TGTGCCAGCAAAACAGGGAGTGGGGACACCGGGGAGCTGTTTTTT.

This clonotype was seen more than once but under ten times. V gene TRBV29-1 combines with J gene TRBJ1-1; possible D gene TRBD1, 6 bases. V gave up 8 bases and J gave up 0 bases, with 19 bases separating them. The CDR3 has 15 amino acids. Germline assignment: CDR1 SQVTM and CDR2 ANQGSEA. The CDR3 region is CSSVLPGTLNTEAFF. The DNA for the CDR3 is TGCAGCTCAGTATTACCCGGGACACTGAACACTGAAGCTTTCTTT. Drawing the rest from reference TRBV29-1 and TRBJ1-1, the complete variable domain is SAVISQKPSRDICQRGTSLTIQCQVDSQVTMMFWYRQQPGQSLTLIATANQGSEATYESGFVIDKFPISRPNLTFSTLTVSNMSPEDSSIYLCSSVLPGTLNTEAFFGQGTRLTVV.

This chain connects TRBV20-1 to TRBJ1-2, with D unclear. V was pared by 1 base and J by 8 bases, with 11 bases between. Germline V gene lookup returns CDR1 DFQATT and CDR2 SNEGSKA (reference sequence). The length of the CDR3 is 12 residues. The CDR3 is CSARGVSGGYTF. The CDR3 DNA follows: TGCAGTGCTAGAGGCGTCTCAGGAGGCTACACCTTC.

At least ten counts were recorded for this clonotype. Relative to the germline gene, one junction end is altered; a read error may explain this. The chain combines TRBV7-7 with TRBJ2-5; D is possibly TRBD2 (6 bases). The CDR3 length is 13 residues. The germline gives CDR1 SSHAT, CDR2 FNYEAQ (reference sequence). CDR3 sequence: CASSSGTLETQYF. In nucleotides, the CDR3 is TGCGCTAGCAGCTCTGGGACTTTGGAGACCCAGTACTTC.

This clonotype came up a few times. The rearrangement uses TRBV20-1 and TRBJ1-5; D is uncertain. V was clipped by 1 base and J by 5 bases, with 6 bases between them. CDR1 and CDR2 (germline): DFQATT, SNEGSKA (reference sequence). This CDR3 is 12 amino acids long. CDR3 in amino acids: CSARASDQPQHF. The CDR3 coding sequence is TGCAGTGCTAGAGCCTCGGATCAGCCCCAGCATTTT.